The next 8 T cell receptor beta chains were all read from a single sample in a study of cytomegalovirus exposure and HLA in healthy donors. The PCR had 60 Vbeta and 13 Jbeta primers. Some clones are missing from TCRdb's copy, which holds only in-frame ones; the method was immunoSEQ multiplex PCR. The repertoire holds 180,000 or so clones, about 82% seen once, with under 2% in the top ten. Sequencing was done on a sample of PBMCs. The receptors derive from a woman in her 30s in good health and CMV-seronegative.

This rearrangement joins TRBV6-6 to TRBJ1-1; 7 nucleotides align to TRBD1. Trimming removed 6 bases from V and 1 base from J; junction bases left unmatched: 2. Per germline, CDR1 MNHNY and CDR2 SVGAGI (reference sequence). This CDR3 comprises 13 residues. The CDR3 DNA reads TGTGCCAGCAGATGGGACAGGAACACTGAAGCTTTCTTT. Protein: CASRWDRNTEAFF.

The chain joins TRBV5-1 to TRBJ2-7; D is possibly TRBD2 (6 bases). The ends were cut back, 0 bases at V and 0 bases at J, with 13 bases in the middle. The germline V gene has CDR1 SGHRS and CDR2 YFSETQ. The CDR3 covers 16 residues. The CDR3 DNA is TGCGCCAGCAGCTTGGGGGGAGGCTTCATCTCCTACGAGCAGTACTTC. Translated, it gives CASSLGGGFISYEQYF.

The DNA for the CDR3 is TGTGCCAGCAGTACCAGACAGGGCTGGTATGGCTACACCTTC. It translates to CASSTRQGWYGYTF. This chain joins TRBV27 and TRBJ1-2, with TRBD1 matching 7 bases. Losses at the gene ends were 5 bases for V and 5 bases for J; bases not matched to a gene: 8. The CDR3 spans 14 residues. Germline values: CDR1 MNHEY, CDR2 SMNVEV (reference sequence).

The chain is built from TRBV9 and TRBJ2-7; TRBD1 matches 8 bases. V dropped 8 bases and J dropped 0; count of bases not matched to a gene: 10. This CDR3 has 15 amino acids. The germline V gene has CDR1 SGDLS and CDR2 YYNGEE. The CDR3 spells CARVDGGQDSYEQYF. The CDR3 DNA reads TGTGCCAGAGTAGATGGGGGACAGGACTCCTACGAGCAGTACTTC.

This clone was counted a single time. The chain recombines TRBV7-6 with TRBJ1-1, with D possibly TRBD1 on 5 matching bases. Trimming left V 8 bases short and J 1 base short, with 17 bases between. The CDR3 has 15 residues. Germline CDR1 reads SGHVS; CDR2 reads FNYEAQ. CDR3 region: CASGASGLPNTEAFF. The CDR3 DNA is TGTGCCAGCGGCGCTTCGGGACTCCCGAACACTGAAGCTTTCTTT.

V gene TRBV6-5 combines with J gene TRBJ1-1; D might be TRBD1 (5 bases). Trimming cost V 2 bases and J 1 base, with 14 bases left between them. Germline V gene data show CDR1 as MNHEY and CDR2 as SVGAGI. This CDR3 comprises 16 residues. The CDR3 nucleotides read TGTGCCAGCAGTTACAAAGGGGCGATAGGGAACACTGAAGCTTTCTTT. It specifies CASSYKGAIGNTEAFF.

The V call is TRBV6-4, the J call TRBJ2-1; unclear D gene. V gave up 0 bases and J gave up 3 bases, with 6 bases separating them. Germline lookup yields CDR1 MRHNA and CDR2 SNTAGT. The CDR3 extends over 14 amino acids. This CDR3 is CASSDSGLYNEQFF. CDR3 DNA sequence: TGTGCCAGCAGTGACTCGGGCCTCTACAATGAGCAGTTCTTC.

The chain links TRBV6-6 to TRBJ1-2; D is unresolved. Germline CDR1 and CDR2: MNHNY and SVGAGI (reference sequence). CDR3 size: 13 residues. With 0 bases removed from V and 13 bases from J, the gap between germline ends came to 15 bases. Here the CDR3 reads CASSYSVGWAGTF. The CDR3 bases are TGTGCCAGCAGTTACTCGGTGGGCTGGGCGGGCACCTTC.